Sequencing of this T cell receptor beta chain was carried out in a study of OX40 agonist ivuxolimab in advanced cancers. A note on the overall study: Ivuxolimab, which targeted the costimulatory receptor OX40 (CD134), was an agonistic, fully human IgG2 monoclonal antibody. Intravenous ivuxolimab was administered to patients every 2 weeks at six dose levels: 0.01, 0.1, 0.3, 1.5, 3 and 10 mg/kg. Among the approximately 50 dose-escalation patients, some 19 had hepatocellular carcinoma, 15 or so melanoma, 9 renal cell carcinoma and 9 head and neck cancer. The dose-escalation cohort was approximately 83% male with a mean age of around 64 years, ranging from about 20 to 85. Prior anti-PD-1, anti-PD-L1 or anti-CTLA-4 therapy was permitted, and 35% to 40% of dose-escalation patients had received checkpoint inhibitors. Partial responses were achieved by three dose-escalation patients, of whom one had hepatocellular carcinoma and two had cutaneous melanoma. Peripheral TCRbeta sequencing was intended to test whether TCR sequence diversity was altered and clonal T-cell expansion was caused by ivuxolimab. The paper reports the monotherapy dose-escalation portion (N of about 47 patients) of the phase I ivuxolimab trial.

The full study reports these points: After ivuxolimab, expanded clones were on average more numerous among CD8+ T cells than among CD4+ T cells. In partial responders in the 0.1-3.0 mg/kg groups, normalized peripheral clonal expansion was found to be among the lowest, especially among CD8+ T cells. Clonal expansion of both CD4+ and CD8+ blood T cells was observed from baseline to week 6 at doses 0.1 to 3.0 mg/kg. Which antigens the clonally expanded peripheral T cells were specific for was not determined. Low levels of normalized T-cell clonal expansion were also seen in some patients who did not respond.

To sequence the TCRbeta CDR3 region, genomic DNA was isolated from the sorted cells. The immunoSEQ Assay was used to sequence the TCRbeta CDR3 regions. What TCRdb holds here is the immuneACCESS table cut down to in-frame rearrangements. Part of the clones is not present; checked against another copy, under half of the missing clones reflect an unresolved V gene, and the others are unexplained. The sample table contains some 70,000 clones; only one count was recorded for approximately 80% of them. The biggest ten clones account for almost 1.5% of the sample. To note about this clone: The target of this receptor is not known. The sample holds no much larger clone one base away, and base qualities are not on file.

CDR1 and CDR2, looked up from the germline V gene, are ENHRY and SYGVKD. V is reduced by 8 bases and J by 2 bases, leaving a spacing of 15 bases between them. Counted from cysteine to phenylalanine, this CDR3 has 14 amino acids. Just CDR3 DNA is preserved here, 42 bases in frame from base 1. The trial excluded patients who had a history of autoimmune disease or were on systemic immunosuppression. Peripheral blood for TCR sequencing was collected from all dose cohorts at baseline, on cycle 4 day 1, and on cycle 7 day 1. Samples came from an open-label, multicenter, first-in-human phase I dose-escalation trial of ivuxolimab. Adults with locally advanced or metastatic head and neck squamous cell, hepatocellular, melanoma or renal cell carcinoma were enrolled in the trial. Before TCR sequencing, CD4+ T cells and CD8+ T cells from peripheral blood were sorted into separate populations.

This TCR came from an adult with an advanced solid tumor such as melanoma, head and neck, liver or kidney cancer. The material sequenced was CD4+ or CD8+ T cells sorted from blood, taken in a trial of the OX40 agonist ivuxolimab. The rearranged chain carries TRBV10-3 and TRBJ2-5; TRBD2 is possibly the D segment (6 matching bases). The DNA reads TGTGCCATCTCGGGTCGCGGGGAACAAGAGACCCAGTACTTC. Translated, it reads CAISGRGEQETQYF.